This T cell receptor (beta chain) comes out of a study of CD4 T cells in relation to SARS-CoV-2 and coronaviruses. The wider study: Median patient age was roughly 35 years, spanning 21 to 72 years. Convalescent patients were fewer than 10 males and a few females; two were Hispanic. Shared crossreactive spike epitopes were mapped to their HLA restriction.

Study-wide findings and caveats: In around 63% of donors, memory CD4+ clonotypes crossrecognized SARS-CoV-2 and at least one common cold coronavirus spike.

The method was immunoSEQ multiplex PCR; TCRdb's version includes in-frame clones alone and lacks a portion of them. This table has 58,000 or so clones, 92% appearing once. Germline CDR1 and CDR2: KGHSH and LQKENI. CDR3 length: 15 amino acids. V was cut by 2 bases and J by 0 bases, with 10 bases left in between. With respect to this clone: The antigen remains undetermined.

The chain has TRBV18 and TRBJ2-5; TRBD2 might be the D (6 bases). This clonotype originated in an adult with COVID-19. Sequenced: naive CD4+ T cells from PBMCs. The subset: naive CD4+ T cells isolated by negative enrichment. The CDR3 region is CASSPTRDYQETQYF. CDR3 nucleotides: TGTGCCAGCTCACCAACGAGGGACTACCAAGAGACCCAGTACTTC.